This T cell receptor (beta chain) was sequenced for a study of CD8+ T cells in alopecia areata (dated by TCRdb to about 2018). Broadly, across the study: The treated patients took part in an open-label pilot trial in which moderate-to-severe alopecia areata was treated with oral tofacitinib at 5 to 10 mg twice daily. Tofacitinib was administered for 6 to 18 months, and 6 months of follow-up off drug were then conducted to assess delayed response and recurrence. In both human patients and the C3H/HeJ mouse model, the study applied high-throughput TCRbeta sequencing to look at T cell clonal expansion in alopecia areata. Human TCRbeta sequencing covered scalp tissue and sorted CD4+ and CD8+ peripheral blood T cells from patchy and totalis/universalis alopecia areata patients and healthy controls. Patients on tofacitinib were biopsied at baseline and after 4 and 24 weeks of treatment, and several of the patients also had a later scalp biopsy. Scalp clonality was compared across normal scalp (n=4), patchy alopecia areata scalp (n=8), and alopecia totalis/universalis scalp (n=8). The RNA source kit depended on sample type: the PAXgene miRNA kit for fixed scalp, the miRNeasy kit for PBMCs, and the RNeasy kit for mouse skin. TCRbeta CDR3 regions were amplified by immunoSEQ multiplex PCR using 35 Vbeta forward and 13 Jbeta reverse primers.

This clone was recorded only once. What antigen it recognizes has not been identified. No base qualities exist here, and no much larger clone lies one base off it. What the time point label conveys for this sample: baseline before oral tofacitinib. Lesional scalp punch biopsies and peripheral blood were collected from alopecia areata patients. After PBMCs were isolated by density centrifugation and stained for CD3, CD4 and CD8, a FACSAria was used to sort CD4+ and CD8+ T cells. The protocol used for the library was the immunoSEQ multiplex PCR assay. To provide template for TCR sequencing, every sample had RNA extracted and reverse transcribed into cDNA. First-strand cDNA was synthesized with SuperScript III using a 2:1 mix of oligo-dT and random hexamers. A synthetic immune receptor repertoire was used to measure amplification bias, and any remaining bias was corrected computationally. The authors' analysis ran thus. After raw reads were preprocessed to remove errors, the CDR3 was defined following IMGT conventions as running from the conserved cysteine to phenylalanine. Clonality was computed by normalizing Shannon entropy by log2 of the number of productive unique TCRs and subtracting the result from 1. CD4 or CD8 identity of scalp clones was inferred by cross-referencing scalp TCRbeta sequences with sorted blood CD4 and CD8 repertoires. The clones in this table, taken by TCRdb from immuneACCESS, are in-frame only. Not every clone is retained; where verified, under half of the shortfall comes from an unresolved V gene, and the cause of the rest is unknown. Clonal size and the V and J genes are those of that table, whereas D and trimming came from the DNA. This sample gives 110,000 to 150,000 clones in total; roughly three fifths of them show up just once. The ten largest clones represent roughly 6.5% of the sample.

On the study overall, not on this receptor specifically: Scalp TCR repertoire analysis is complicated because resident alphabeta T cells in normal human skin are also sequenced, whereas mouse skin is dominated by gammadelta T cells. Shared TCR sequences between patients were less evident than in mice, which may be partly attributable to HLA diversity in the patient population. Higher clonality and more expanded CD8+ clones were observed in lesional scalp than in normal scalp, particularly in alopecia totalis/universalis, a finding suggestive of antigenic drive.

There are 18 amino acids in the CDR3, from cysteine to phenylalanine inclusive. Of all the DNA, just the CDR3 is kept, 54 bases in frame from base 1. Ends trimmed: V by 0 bases, J by 1 base; bases unmatched to a gene: 11. Via the germline V gene (reference sequence), CDR1 is GTSNPN and CDR2 SVGIG. The chain is assembled from TRBV30 and TRBJ1-1, with TRBD1 matching 10 junction bases. Sequenced here: CD4+ T cells sorted from blood, sampled at week 0. This TCR came from a human donor with alopecia areata. The sequence in DNA is TGTGCCTGGAGTGTACTGGGACAGGGGCCATTCCCGAACACTGAAGCTTTCTTT. The translation is CAWSVLGQGPFPNTEAFF.